This is a list of T cell receptor beta chains from one sample in a study of shared clonotypes between healthy human individuals. Clones were read by immunoSEQ multiplex PCR, and TCRdb kept only the in-frame ones, dropping some. The sample holds 2,500,000 or so clones, 80% to 95% seen once. Sample: naive CD4+ T cells from PBMCs. All receptors come from a man between 18 and 35 years old in good health. Some clones in this sample may be carry-over from other donors' samples. CDR3s include the opening cysteine and the closing phenylalanine or tryptophan. A D gene is named only where the DNA matches it firmly. Not all rows give a size; the values are once, few, many and, for expanded clones, a class.

TRBV27,NA,TRBJ1-5,TRBD1,CASRTRQGASNQPQHF,TGTGCCAGCAGGACCAGACAGGGGGCTAGCAATCAGCCCCAGCATTTT
TRBV5-4,NA,TRBJ2-5,TRBD1,CASSAGQGLGETQYF,TGTGCCAGCAGCGCGGGACAGGGGTTGGGAGAGACCCAGTACTTC
TRBV11-2,NA,TRBJ2-1,NA,CASSLEGGSYNEQFF,TGTGCCAGCAGCTTAGAAGGGGGCTCCTACAATGAGCAGTTCTTC
TRBV6-6,NA,TRBJ2-3,NA,CASNEASGTDTQYF,TGTGCCAGCAACGAGGCTAGCGGCACAGATACGCAGTATTTT
TRBV2,NA,TRBJ1-2,NA,CASSEAWRTPNYGYTF,TGTGCCAGCAGTGAAGCTTGGAGGACACCTAACTATGGCTACACCTTC
TRBV28,NA,TRBJ2-5,NA,CASSAGQGLTQETQYF,TGTGCCAGCAGTGCCGGACAGGGACTAACTCAAGAGACCCAGTACTTC
TRBV27,NA,TRBJ2-4,TRBD2,CATTGGLAGGGNIQYF,TGTGCCACCACGGGGGGACTAGCGGGAGGGGGAAACATTCAGTACTTC
TRBV5-4,NA,TRBJ2-2,TRBD1,CASSWTGYTNTGELFF,TGTGCCAGCAGCTGGACAGGGTACACCAACACCGGGGAGCTGTTTTTT
TRBV28,NA,TRBJ2-3,TRBD2,CATFPTSGRGSSTDTQYF,TGTGCCACCTTTCCGACTAGCGGGAGGGGTTCTAGCACAGATACGCAGTATTTT
TRBV18,once,TRBJ1-2,NA,CASSPPGSGRDYTF,TGTGCCAGCTCACCACCGGGGTCCGGACGGGACTACACCTTC
TRBV6-5,NA,TRBJ1-5,TRBD1,CASSYRTGTGQPQHF,TGTGCCAGCAGTTACAGGACAGGGACCGGTCAGCCCCAGCATTTT
TRBV5-1,NA,TRBJ2-7,NA,CASSLEAAEQYF,TGCGCCAGCAGCTTGGAGGCAGCCGAGCAGTACTTC
TRBV7-3,NA,TRBJ2-1,NA,CASSLTGTNEQFF,TGTGCCAGCAGCTTAACCGGGACCAATGAGCAGTTCTTC
TRBV6-5,NA,TRBJ2-1,TRBD2,CASYPAGGGNEQFF,TGTGCCAGCTATCCGGCGGGAGGGGGTAATGAGCAGTTCTTC
TRBV5-1,NA,TRBJ1-2,TRBD1,CASTLMGQGAYGYTF,TGCGCCAGCACTCTTATGGGTCAGGGGGCCTATGGCTACACCTTC
TRBV2,NA,TRBJ2-3,NA,CASHIGRTDTQYF,TGTGCCAGCCACATAGGGAGAACGGATACGCAGTATTTT
TRBV7-2,NA,TRBJ2-4,NA,CASRSTVGAKNIQYF,TGTGCCAGCAGATCGACCGTCGGAGCCAAAAACATTCAGTACTTC
TRBV15,NA,TRBJ1-2,NA,CATSRVRDSLNYGYTF,TGTGCCACCAGCCGAGTCCGGGACTCCTTAAACTATGGCTACACCTTC